The rows below give T cell receptor beta chains drawn from one sample of a study of blood T cells in healthy people across ages. Each CDR3 protein gets one entry after TCRdb re-called the 5' RACE reads with MiXCR. The sample includes some 1 million distinct CDR3 sequences, 35% to 55% seen only once; the top ten take under 20%. The sample was blood. The receptors derive from a woman aged 60-70 years in good health. The CDR3 runs from the conserved cysteine through the conserved F or W. The order of the fields is clone size, D gene, J gene, V gene, CDR3 protein, CDR3 DNA. A D gene is named only where the DNA matches it firmly. Size values are once, few and many counts, or a class for expanded clones, and some rows have none.

abundance: -
d_gene: TRBD1
j_gene: TRBJ1-2
v_gene: TRBV28
CDR3aa: CASSRGTGGSARYGYTF
CDR3nt: TGTGCCAGCAGCCGAGGGACAGGGGGATCTGCTAGGTATGGCTACACCTTC

abundance: -
d_gene: TRBD1
j_gene: TRBJ2-5
v_gene: TRBV24-1
CDR3aa: CATSGAGGPGTQYF
CDR3nt: TGTGCCACCAGTGGGGCAGGGGGTCCCGGGACCCAGTACTTC

abundance: few
d_gene: -
j_gene: TRBJ2-3
v_gene: TRBV10-3
CDR3aa: CAIRGTHGETQYF
CDR3nt: TGTGCCATCAGAGGGACCCACGGGGAAACGCAGTATTTT

abundance: -
d_gene: -
j_gene: TRBJ1-2
v_gene: TRBV6-1
CDR3aa: CASSRQAIANYGYTF
CDR3nt: TGTGCCAGCAGTCGACAGGCTATAGCTAACTATGGCTACACCTTC

abundance: -
d_gene: -
j_gene: TRBJ2-1
v_gene: TRBV5-6
CDR3aa: CTSSDPRDGTYNEQFF
CDR3nt: TGTACCAGCAGCGACCCCCGGGACGGAACCTACAATGAGCAGTTCTTC

abundance: few
d_gene: -
j_gene: TRBJ2-5
v_gene: TRBV20-1
CDR3aa: CSAARETQYF
CDR3nt: TGCAGTGCTGCCCGGGAGACCCAGTACTTC

abundance: once
d_gene: TRBD2
j_gene: TRBJ2-1
v_gene: TRBV29-1
CDR3aa: CSIQGTSGPSSYNEQFF
CDR3nt: TGCAGCATTCAAGGGACTAGCGGCCCAAGCTCCTACAATGAGCAGTTCTTC

abundance: few
d_gene: TRBD2
j_gene: TRBJ2-5
v_gene: TRBV12-3/TRBV12-4
CDR3aa: CASSWGGVETQYF
CDR3nt: TGTGCCAGCAGTTGGGGGGGAGTTGAGACCCAGTACTTC

abundance: -
d_gene: TRBD1
j_gene: TRBJ1-2
v_gene: TRBV12-3/TRBV12-4
CDR3aa: CASSPRDRPNYGYTF
CDR3nt: TGTGCCAGCAGTCCACGGGACAGGCCTAACTATGGCTACACCTTC

abundance: -
d_gene: -
j_gene: TRBJ2-3
v_gene: TRBV6-1
CDR3aa: CASRVTGSTDTQYF
CDR3nt: TGTGCCAGCAGGGTGACAGGCAGCACAGATACGCAGTATTTT

abundance: -
d_gene: TRBD1
j_gene: TRBJ2-1
v_gene: TRBV29-1
CDR3aa: CSVGGQGASYNEQFF
CDR3nt: TGCAGCGTGGGGGGACAGGGGGCATCCTACAATGAGCAGTTCTTC

abundance: -
d_gene: -
j_gene: TRBJ2-3
v_gene: TRBV24-1
CDR3aa: CATARTRDSTDTQYF
CDR3nt: TGTGCCACCGCACGGACCCGGGACAGCACAGATACGCAGTATTTT

abundance: -
d_gene: -
j_gene: TRBJ2-5
v_gene: TRBV28
CDR3aa: CASRELGGRGTQYF
CDR3nt: TGTGCCAGCAGGGAACTAGGGGGGCGAGGGACCCAGTACTTC

abundance: -
d_gene: TRBD1
j_gene: TRBJ1-2
v_gene: TRBV3-1
CDR3aa: CASSQDPQGVRSYGYTF
CDR3nt: TGTGCCAGCAGCCAAGATCCTCAGGGGGTTAGGAGCTATGGCTACACCTTC

abundance: -
d_gene: -
j_gene: TRBJ2-7
v_gene: TRBV27
CDR3aa: CASRIFDRDGAYEQYF
CDR3nt: TGTGCCAGCAGAATATTTGACCGGGACGGGGCCTACGAGCAGTACTTC

abundance: -
d_gene: TRBD2
j_gene: TRBJ2-1
v_gene: TRBV20-1
CDR3aa: CSASPTSGRAYNEQFF
CDR3nt: TGCAGTGCTAGCCCCACTAGCGGGAGGGCCTACAATGAGCAGTTCTTC

abundance: -
d_gene: TRBD1
j_gene: TRBJ1-5
v_gene: TRBV2
CDR3aa: CANGEGAFSNQPQHF
CDR3nt: TGTGCCAACGGGGAGGGGGCATTTAGCAATCAGCCCCAGCATTTT

abundance: -
d_gene: TRBD1
j_gene: TRBJ1-2
v_gene: TRBV15
CDR3aa: CATSTNRGFDYGYTF
CDR3nt: TGTGCCACCAGCACTAACAGGGGCTTTGACTATGGCTACACCTTC

abundance: -
d_gene: -
j_gene: TRBJ2-7
v_gene: TRBV12-3/TRBV12-4
CDR3aa: CASSTRSAGSDKQYF
CDR3nt: TGTGCCAGCAGTACCCGGAGCGCGGGATCGGACAAGCAGTACTTC

abundance: -
d_gene: TRBD2
j_gene: TRBJ2-1
v_gene: TRBV11-2
CDR3aa: CASSHNRGGLNEQFF
CDR3nt: TGTGCCAGCAGCCACAACCGGGGGGGTCTCAATGAGCAGTTCTTC

abundance: few
d_gene: -
j_gene: TRBJ2-7
v_gene: TRBV29-1
CDR3aa: CSVVPDSYEQYF
CDR3nt: TGCAGCGTTGTACCAGACTCCTACGAGCAGTACTTC

abundance: -
d_gene: TRBD1
j_gene: TRBJ2-2
v_gene: TRBV12-3/TRBV12-4
CDR3aa: CASSPRQGMVTGELFF
CDR3nt: TGTGCCAGCAGCCCACGACAGGGGATGGTCACCGGGGAGCTGTTTTTT

abundance: -
d_gene: TRBD2
j_gene: TRBJ2-5
v_gene: TRBV6-2/TRBV6-3
CDR3aa: CARTSTEGPTETQYF
CDR3nt: TGTGCCAGGACTAGCACGGAGGGCCCCACAGAAACCCAGTACTTC

abundance: few
d_gene: -
j_gene: TRBJ2-7
v_gene: TRBV30
CDR3aa: CAWSVQGGSAYYEQYF
CDR3nt: TGTGCCTGGAGTGTACAGGGGGGGTCGGCCTACTACGAGCAGTACTTC

abundance: -
d_gene: -
j_gene: TRBJ2-2
v_gene: TRBV6-2/TRBV6-3
CDR3aa: CASSLIPPGRESGGELFF
CDR3nt: TGTGCCAGCAGTTTGATCCCCCCTGGGCGTGAGTCCGGCGGGGAGCTGTTTTTT

abundance: -
d_gene: -
j_gene: TRBJ1-3
v_gene: TRBV9
CDR3aa: CASSVREGSAIYF
CDR3nt: TGTGCCAGCAGCGTGAGGGAGGGGAGCGCCATATATTTT

abundance: -
d_gene: TRBD1
j_gene: TRBJ1-5
v_gene: TRBV25-1
CDR3aa: CASSDGDRVDQPQHF
CDR3nt: TGTGCCAGCAGTGATGGGGACAGGGTTGATCAGCCCCAGCATTTT

abundance: few
d_gene: TRBD1
j_gene: TRBJ1-1
v_gene: TRBV12-3/TRBV12-4
CDR3aa: CASSSRQGGNTEAFF
CDR3nt: TGTGCCAGCAGTTCTAGACAGGGAGGGAACACTGAAGCTTTCTTT

abundance: -
d_gene: -
j_gene: TRBJ1-5
v_gene: TRBV10-3
CDR3aa: CAISEKEYQPQHF
CDR3nt: TGTGCCATCAGTGAAAAGGAGTATCAGCCCCAGCATTTT

abundance: few
d_gene: -
j_gene: TRBJ2-3
v_gene: TRBV27
CDR3aa: CASSAGYGTDTQYF
CDR3nt: TGTGCCAGCAGTGCAGGGTATGGCACAGATACGCAGTATTTT

abundance: few
d_gene: TRBD2
j_gene: TRBJ2-2
v_gene: TRBV4-1
CDR3aa: CASTSGYTGELFF
CDR3nt: TGCGCCAGCACTAGCGGTTACACCGGGGAGCTGTTTTTT

abundance: -
d_gene: -
j_gene: TRBJ1-5
v_gene: TRBV6-2/TRBV6-3
CDR3aa: CASSDTGLQPQHF
CDR3nt: TGTGCCAGCAGTGACACAGGGTTGCAGCCCCAGCATTTT

abundance: once
d_gene: TRBD2
j_gene: TRBJ2-7
v_gene: TRBV7-6
CDR3aa: CASSPRLASGYTYEQYF
CDR3nt: TGTGCCAGTAGCCCCAGACTAGCTTCAGGTTATACCTACGAGCAGTACTTC